Listed here are 10 T cell receptor beta chains from one sample, sequenced in a study of cytomegalovirus exposure and HLA in healthy donors. PCR primers comprised 60 Vbeta and 13 Jbeta primers. Sequencing was performed with immunoSEQ multiplex PCR; in TCRdb, only in-frame clones are kept and a portion is missing. The repertoire holds 140,000 to 150,000 clones, with roughly 70% as singletons. Sequencing was carried out using PBMCs. The receptors were gathered from a man aged 55 to 70 in good health and CMV-seronegative.

Regarding this clone: Other DNA sequences from this sample encode an identical CDR3 as well. This chain joins TRBV5-1 and TRBJ2-7; maybe TRBD2 (6 bases). Germline V gene data show CDR1 as SGHRS and CDR2 as YFSETQ. The CDR3 has 13 amino acids. Trimming pared 3 bases from V and 3 bases from J, leaving 10 bases between. The CDR3 nucleotides are TGCGCCAGCAGCTCCGGGACTGGCTACGAGCAGTACTTC. It encodes CASSSGTGYEQYF.

This rearrangement joins TRBV2 to TRBJ2-7, with 9 bases lining up with TRBD1. V lost 7 bases, J lost 2 bases, and 6 bases stayed unmatched. This CDR3 is 14 amino acids long. Germline values: CDR1 SNHLY, CDR2 FYNNEI. The CDR3 region has the DNA TGTGCCAGCACGGGGACAGGGCTGCCCTACGAGCAGTACTTC. This translates into CASTGTGLPYEQYF.

V gene TRBV2 combines with J gene TRBJ2-1, with 10 bases fitting TRBD1. The trim removed 6 bases at V and 4 bases at J, leaving 9 bases unmatched. The CDR3 totals 16 residues. Germline V gene data show CDR1 as SNHLY and CDR2 as FYNNEI. The CDR3 coding sequence is TGTGCCAGCAGCGTCCGACGACAGGGGGCGTACAATGAGCAGTTCTTC. Protein product: CASSVRRQGAYNEQFF.

The rearrangement links TRBV28 to TRBJ1-2, with 9 bases aligning to TRBD1. CDR3 length: 14 residues. Germline lookup yields CDR1 MDHEN and CDR2 SYDVKM. Trimming took 2 bases from V and 6 from J; bases not matched to a gene: 4. In DNA, the CDR3 is TGTGCCAGCAGTTTAACCGGACAGGGGAATGGCTACACCTTC. Translated: CASSLTGQGNGYTF.

The chain joins TRBV4-3 to TRBJ2-6; D call uncertain. The CDR3 runs to 14 residues. The V end was cut by 4 bases, the J end by 3 bases, with 7 bases between. Germline CDR1 is LGHNA and CDR2 is YSLEER. The CDR3 coding sequence is TGCGCCAGCAGCCGCGATTATGGGGCCAACGTCCTGACTTTC. Protein sequence: CASSRDYGANVLTF.

The chain carries TRBV19 and TRBJ2-5, with D possibly matching TRBD2 (6 bases). CDR1 LNHDA and CDR2 SQIVND come from the germline V gene (reference sequence). The CDR3 is 13 amino acids. V was pared by 3 bases and J by 5 bases, with 10 bases between. The DNA of the CDR3 is TGTGCCAGTAGTATTGACAGCGGGGAGACCCAGTACTTC. Translated: CASSIDSGETQYF.

CDR3 loop: CASSEAGGSNEKLFF. The CDR3 DNA is TGTGCCAGCAGTGAAGCAGGGGGATCTAATGAAAAACTGTTTTTT. This chain uses TRBV2 with TRBJ1-4, with a tentative D call TRBD1 (6 bases). The CDR3 extends over 15 amino acids. V was shortened by 0 bases and J by 3 bases, with 8 bases between the two germline ends. The germline CDR1 and CDR2 sequences are SNHLY and FYNNEI.

The V call is TRBV28, the J call TRBJ2-7; D possibly corresponds to TRBD2 (6 bases). The V end lost 5 bases, the J end lost 0 bases, and 11 bases lay between the germline ends. The CDR3 contains 14 residues. The germline V gene encodes CDR1 MDHEN and CDR2 SYDVKM. The DNA for the CDR3 is TGTGCCAGCAGTAATAGCGGAAGCTCCTACGAGCAGTACTTC. Translating gives CASSNSGSSYEQYF.

This clone was picked up one time. The rearrangement links TRBV30 to TRBJ1-1; unclear D gene. Deletions cut 3 bases from V and 12 bases from J, with 14 bases between. The V gene's germline CDR1 is GTSNPN and CDR2 SVGIG (reference sequence). This CDR3 comprises 11 residues. The CDR3 bases are TGTGCCTGGAGGATAGGAGGTTTACCTTTCTTT. Translated: CAWRIGGLPFF.

For this clone: The germline gene is not matched at one end of the junction; a read error may be the cause. The chain is built from TRBV7-7 and TRBJ2-5; 7 bases agree with TRBD1. This CDR3 region has 15 residues. Germline V gives CDR1 SSHAT, CDR2 FNYEAQ (reference sequence). In DNA, the CDR3 is TGTGCTAGCAGCTTGATAGACAGGGACCAAGAGACCCAGTACTTC. It is translated as CASSLIDRDQETQYF.